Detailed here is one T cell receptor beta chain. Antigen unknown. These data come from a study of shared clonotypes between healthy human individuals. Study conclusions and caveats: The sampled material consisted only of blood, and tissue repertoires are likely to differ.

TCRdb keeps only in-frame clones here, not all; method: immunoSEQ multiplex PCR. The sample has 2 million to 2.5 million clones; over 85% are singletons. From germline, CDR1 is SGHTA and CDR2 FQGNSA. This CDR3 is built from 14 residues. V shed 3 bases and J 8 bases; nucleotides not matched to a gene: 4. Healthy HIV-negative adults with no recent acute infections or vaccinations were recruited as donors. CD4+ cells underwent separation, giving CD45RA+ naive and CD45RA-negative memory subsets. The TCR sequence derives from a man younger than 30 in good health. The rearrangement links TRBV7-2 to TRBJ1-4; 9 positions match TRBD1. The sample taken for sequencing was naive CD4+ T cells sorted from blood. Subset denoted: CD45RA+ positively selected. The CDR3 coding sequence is TGTGCCAGCAGCTTGGACAGGGGACGGGAAAAACTGTTTTTT. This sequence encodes CASSLDRGREKLFF. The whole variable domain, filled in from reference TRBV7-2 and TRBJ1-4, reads GAGVSQSPSNKVTEKGKDVELRCDPISGHTALYWYRQSLGQGLEFLIYFQGNSAPDKSGLPSDRFSAERTGGSVSTLTIQRTQQEDSAVYLCASSLDRGREKLFFGSGTQLSVL.